This T cell receptor (beta chain) was recovered during a study of cytomegalovirus exposure and HLA in healthy donors. Findings and caveats of the study: With later analysis, a missense DCLRE1C variant became linked to TCR beta V- and J-gene trimming.

In the PCR, 60 Vbeta and 13 Jbeta primers were used. TCRdb's table, derived via immunoSEQ multiplex PCR, lists solely in-frame clones and lacks some. The sample yields about 130,000 clones, under 20% seen once. This CDR3 contains 16 residues. CDR1 MGHDK and CDR2 SYGVNS come from the germline V gene. V was clipped by 3 bases and J by 4 bases; unmatched bases: 10. In its sample, this clone was seen a few times. The antigen is undetermined. V is TRBV25-1 and J is TRBJ2-5; 8 positions match TRBD2. The specimen was PBMCs. The source of this sequence is a female donor in good health and CMV-seropositive. The DNA of the CDR3 is TGTGCCAGCAGTGAGTCACCGGGACTAGGTTTAGAGACCCAGTACTTC. Protein sequence: CASSESPGLGLETQYF.